These 31 T cell receptor beta chains were all obtained from the same sample, sequenced in a study of blood T cell repertoires in COVID-19. Sequenced by immunoSEQ multiplex PCR; TCRdb stores in-frame clones only, minus some. Of approximately 89,000 clones detected, around four fifths appear once; the ten largest clones hold roughly 12%. The sequencing sample was made of peripheral blood. The receptors derive from a woman in her seventies with active or convalescent COVID-19.

The genes are TRBV5-4 and TRBJ1-1; perhaps TRBD1 as D (6 bases). The CDR3 contains 14 residues. V lost 3 bases, J lost 5 bases, and 14 bases lay in between. Germline V gene sequence: CDR1 SGHNT, CDR2 YYREEE (reference sequence). Here the CDR3 reads CASSSRTAGTEAFF. The CDR3 region has the DNA TGTGCCAGCAGCTCGAGGACAGCCGGAACTGAAGCTTTCTTT.

This sequence joins TRBV6-9 and TRBJ1-2; TRBD1 aligns across 9 bases. Germline V gives CDR1 MNHGY, CDR2 SVAAGI. The junction had 14 bases not matched to a gene; V was cut back by 8 bases and J by 4 bases. This CDR3 has 16 amino acids. The CDR3 nucleotides read TGTGCCAGCCCTCCAATCGGGACAGGGACGCTCTATGGCTACACCTTC. Protein: CASPPIGTGTLYGYTF.

The chain is built from TRBV25-1 and TRBJ2-3, with D unclear. Germline V lookup: CDR1 MGHDK, CDR2 SYGVNS. The CDR3 has 11 amino acids. V lost 6 bases and J 4 bases, leaving 5 bases between the germline ends. In DNA, the CDR3 is TGTGCCAGCAGGTCTGCAGATACGCAGTATTTT. Protein: CASRSADTQYF.

This clone turned up a few times. The genes are TRBV29-1 and TRBJ1-2; 9 bases fit TRBD1. The germline gives CDR1 SQVTM, CDR2 ANQGSEA. V was clipped by 7 bases and J by 3 bases; unmatched bases: 9. The CDR3 loop spans 14 amino acids. The CDR3 region has the DNA TGCAGCGCCCCGCTGGACAGGGGAGACTATGGCTACACCTTC. Protein sequence: CSAPLDRGDYGYTF. The entire variable domain, with the rest obtained from reference TRBV29-1 and TRBJ1-2, is as follows: SAVISQKPSRDICQRGTSLTIQCQVDSQVTMMFWYRQQPGQSLTLIATANQGSEATYESGFVIDKFPISRPNLTFSTLTVSNMSPEDSSIYLCSAPLDRGDYGYTFGSGTRLTVV.

The chain links TRBV27 to TRBJ2-7, with 7 bases matching TRBD1. The CDR3 extends over 15 amino acids. Germline V gives CDR1 MNHEY, CDR2 SMNVEV (reference sequence). V shed 4 bases, J shed 2 bases, and the junction held 8 bases outside the gene matches. CDR3 bases: TGTGCCAGCAGTTCCGGCTCAGGGGGTCCCTACGAGCAGTACTTC. The encoded protein is CASSSGSGGPYEQYF.

In its sample, this clone was seen a few times. The chain uses TRBV12-1 and TRBJ1-5; TRBD1 is the table's D call and was not checked against the DNA. TRBV12-1 is classified as a pseudogene. The CDR3 runs 12 residues. The CDR3 region is CASSRDRTGPEF. DNA for the CDR3: TGTGCCAGCAGCCGCGATCGGACAGGGCCTGAATTT.

The chain is built from TRBV4-3 and TRBJ2-2, with a tentative D call TRBD2 (5 bases). The germline V and J ends were trimmed by 0 bases and 5 bases, with 16 bases remaining between them. This CDR3 contains 17 residues. Germline V gene sequence: CDR1 LGHNA, CDR2 YSLEER. CDR3 protein: CASSQDSRGDFTGELFF. CDR3 DNA: TGCGCCAGCAGCCAAGATTCCCGGGGAGACTTTACCGGGGAGCTGTTTTTT.

The chain is built from TRBV3-1 (or the pseudogene TRBV3-2) and TRBJ2-7; 11 bases are shared with TRBD1. CDR3 size: 16 residues. CDR1 LGHDT and CDR2 YNNKEL come from the germline V gene (reference sequence). Trimming took 3 bases from V and 3 from J; bases not matched to a gene: 7. CDR3 region: CASSQATGTGGYEQYF. CDR3 nucleotide sequence: TGTGCCAGCAGCCAGGCTACCGGGACAGGGGGCTACGAGCAGTACTTC.

The gene calls are TRBV7-7 and TRBJ2-5; D is possibly TRBD1 (5 bases). Trimming pared 1 base from V and 4 bases from J, leaving 13 bases between. The CDR3 totals 15 residues. Germline lookup yields CDR1 SSHAT and CDR2 FNYEAQ (reference sequence). CDR3 residues: CASSLGPQGSETQYF. CDR3 nucleotide sequence: TGTGCCAGCAGCTTAGGTCCCCAGGGCTCAGAGACCCAGTACTTC.

The chain links TRBV18 to TRBJ2-7; D gene uncertain. The CDR3 runs 11 residues. The germline V gene has CDR1 KGHSH and CDR2 LQKENI. Trimming removed 4 bases at V and 5 bases at J, with 6 bases between. As DNA, the CDR3 is TGTGCCAGCTCACGGCTCCACGAGCAGTACTTC. Translation: CASSRLHEQYF.

The V call is TRBV28, the J call TRBJ1-6, with 8 positions matching TRBD1. Losses at the gene ends were 3 bases for V and 7 bases for J; bases not matched to a gene: 2. The CDR3 sequence is 14 residues long. The germline V gene encodes CDR1 MDHEN and CDR2 SYDVKM. CDR3 sequence reads: CASSLGTGNSPLHF. The CDR3 DNA reads TGTGCCAGCAGTTTGGGGACAGGAAATTCACCCCTCCACTTT.

The chain couples TRBV23-1 to TRBJ1-5; 8 bases agree with TRBD1. TRBV23-1 belongs to the ORF category, with a function that is uncertain. This CDR3 comprises 17 residues. Unmatched junction bases numbered 9, after V lost 0 bases and J lost 5 bases. CDR3 sequence (DNA): TGCGCCAGCAGTCAATCGGATCAGCAGGGGGCGTATCAGCCCCAGCATTTT. Translating gives CASSQSDQQGAYQPQHF.

The chain employs TRBV11-3 and TRBJ2-3; 10 bases align to TRBD1. CDR1 SGHNT and CDR2 YENEEA come from the germline V gene. The length of the CDR3 is 15 residues. Trimming cost V 4 bases and J 5 bases; bases outside gene matches: 6. Here the CDR3 reads CASSSGQGRGDTQYF. The DNA of the CDR3 is TGTGCCAGCAGCTCGGGACAGGGGAGAGGAGATACGCAGTATTTT. Using reference TRBV11-3 and TRBJ2-3 for the parts outside the CDR3, the full variable domain is EAGVVQSPRYKIIEKKQPVAFWCNPISGHNTLYWYLQNLGQGPELLIRYENEEAVDDSQLPKDRFSAERLKGVDSTLKIQPAELGDSAVYLCASSSGQGRGDTQYFGPGTRLTVL.

The chain couples TRBV28 to TRBJ1-2; 9 positions agree with TRBD1. This CDR3 has 17 residues. The germline CDR1 and CDR2 sequences are MDHEN and SYDVKM. The J segment lost 2 bases and the V segment lost 5 bases, leaving 12 bases of the junction unmatched. Here the CDR3 reads CASSTLGTGMANYGYTF. DNA of the CDR3: TGTGCCAGCAGTACCCTCGGGACAGGGATGGCGAACTATGGCTACACCTTC.

Turning to this clone: Other nucleotide sequences from this sample produce the same CDR3. The genes are TRBV7-2 and TRBJ1-5, with 7 bases matching TRBD1. Germline lookup yields CDR1 SGHTA and CDR2 FQGNSA. Trimming removed 1 base from V and 4 bases from J; junction bases left unmatched: 1. There are 14 residues in the CDR3. CDR3 residues: CASSLGTGNQPQHF. The CDR3 nucleotides read TGTGCCAGCAGCTTAGGGACAGGAAATCAGCCCCAGCATTTT.

The chain uses TRBV4-3 and TRBJ1-4, with 9 bases matching TRBD1. Germline assignment: CDR1 LGHNA and CDR2 YSLEER. The V segment lost 1 base and the J segment 5 bases; nucleotides outside the gene matches: 2. The CDR3 is 15 amino acids. The CDR3: CASSQAGTGNEKLFF. The CDR3, as DNA: TGCGCCAGCAGCCAAGCCGGGACAGGGAATGAAAAACTGTTTTTT.

The chain links TRBV3-1 (or the pseudogene TRBV3-2) to TRBJ1-1; 7 bases fit TRBD1. The CDR3 is 14 amino acids. V was pared by 4 bases and J by 0 bases, with 2 bases of the junction left unmatched. Germline values: CDR1 LGHDT, CDR2 YNNKEL (reference sequence). The CDR3 bases are TGTGCCAGCAGCCCAGGGGGGATGAACACTGAAGCTTTCTTT. It codes for CASSPGGMNTEAFF.

This rearrangement joins TRBV5-1 to TRBJ2-5, with TRBD1 matching 10 bases. The junction had 7 bases not matched to a gene; V was cut back by 1 base and J by 4 bases. The CDR3 is 16 residues long. Germline CDR1 and CDR2: SGHRS and YFSETQ. The CDR3: CASSLLTGGSPETQYF. CDR3 sequence (DNA): TGCGCCAGCAGCTTGCTGACAGGGGGCTCCCCAGAGACCCAGTACTTC. The whole variable domain, remainder taken from reference TRBV5-1 and TRBJ2-5, is KAGVTQTPRYLIKTRGQQVTLSCSPISGHRSVSWYQQTPGQGLQFLFEYFSETQRNKGNFPGRFSGRQFSNSRSEMNVSTLELGDSALYLCASSLLTGGSPETQYFGPGTRLLVL.

The rearrangement uses TRBV10-3 and TRBJ1-2; 9 bases are a match to TRBD1. Germline trimming cut 6 bases from V and 4 bases from J; bases unmatched to any gene: 18. Germline CDR1 ENHRY, CDR2 SYGVKD. This CDR3 comprises 18 residues. CDR3: CAISLTNPLDRGGYGYTF. The CDR3, as DNA: TGTGCCATCAGCTTAACGAATCCACTGGACAGGGGAGGCTATGGCTACACCTTC.

The chain has TRBV5-5 and TRBJ1-3; 8 nucleotides align to TRBD1. The germline V gene encodes CDR1 SGHKS and CDR2 YYEKEE (reference sequence). The length of the CDR3 is 17 residues. Unmatched junction bases numbered 8, after V lost 3 bases and J lost 0 bases. The CDR3 DNA follows: TGTGCCAGCAGCTCTCCGACAGGGGTGGCCTCTGGAAACACCATATATTTT. It specifies CASSSPTGVASGNTIYF.

This clone is categorized as medium-sized. The rearrangement uses TRBV11-2 and TRBJ1-2; D remains ambiguous. The CDR3 contains 13 residues. Trimming cost V 4 bases and J 0 bases, with 6 bases left between them. Germline values: CDR1 SGHAT, CDR2 FQNNGV. DNA for the CDR3: TGTGCCAGCAGCTCGCTAACTAACTATGGCTACACCTTC. It codes for CASSSLTNYGYTF.

The V gene is TRBV2, the J gene TRBJ2-1; possible D gene TRBD2, 5 bases. The V end was cut by 0 bases, the J end by 6 bases, with 12 bases between. CDR3 length equals 15 residues. Germline V gene sequence: CDR1 SNHLY, CDR2 FYNNEI. CDR3 sequence reads: CASSEAPRTFNEQFF. DNA of the CDR3: TGTGCCAGCAGTGAAGCTCCACGGACTTTCAATGAGCAGTTCTTC.

The J gene is TRBJ1-3, the V gene TRBV28, with TRBD1 matching 8 bases. The CDR3 runs 17 residues. Germline lookup yields CDR1 MDHEN and CDR2 SYDVKM. Trimming took 4 bases from V and 4 from J; bases not matched to a gene: 12. In nucleotides, the CDR3 is TGTGCCAGCAGTTCCACTGGCCAGGGGGCTGGAGGAAACACCATATATTTT. Translating it yields CASSSTGQGAGGNTIYF. Full variable domain (outside the CDR3, taken from reference TRBV28 and TRBJ1-3): DVKVTQSSRYLVKRTGEKVFLECVQDMDHENMFWYRQDPGLGLRLIYFSYDVKMKEKGDIPEGYSVSREKKERFSLILESASTNQTSMYLCASSSTGQGAGGNTIYFGEGSWLTVV.

The V gene is TRBV4-3, the J gene TRBJ1-1; 9 positions agree with TRBD1. Germline CDR1 reads LGHNA; CDR2 reads YSLEER. This CDR3 has 17 residues. Germline trimming cut 2 bases from V and 3 bases from J; bases unmatched to any gene: 10. The CDR3 coding sequence is TGCGCCAGCAGCCAACCAAATCCGGGACAGGGTGACACTGAAGCTTTCTTT. It yields the protein CASSQPNPGQGDTEAFF.

This chain connects TRBV28 to TRBJ1-4; tentative D call: TRBD1 (5 bases). The V and J ends lost 3 bases and 11 bases respectively, with 13 bases between them. CDR3 length equals 13 residues. Germline assignment: CDR1 MDHEN and CDR2 SYDVKM. CDR3 sequence (DNA): TGTGCCAGCAGTTTGCCTCCGGACATTAAACTGTTTTTT. Translating gives CASSLPPDIKLFF.

The CDR3 loop reads CASSRDSYQDQYF. CDR3 bases: TGTGCCAGCAGTCGGGACAGCTACCAAGACCAGTACTTC. The gene calls are TRBV6-2 or TRBV6-3 and TRBJ2-7, with 7 bases that match TRBD1. This CDR3 comprises 13 residues. The trim removed 5 bases at V and 10 bases at J, leaving 11 bases unmatched. In germline, CDR1 is MNHEY, CDR2 SVGEGT.

The J gene is TRBJ2-7, the V gene TRBV7-2; 9 bases are a match to TRBD2. The CDR3 is 15 amino acids. Germline CDR1 SGHTA, CDR2 FQGNSA. After removal of 5 bases from V and 2 bases from J, the junction contained 7 bases not matched to a gene. The CDR3 here is CASSGSGGPTYEQYF. In DNA form, the CDR3 reads TGTGCCAGCAGCGGGAGCGGGGGGCCGACCTACGAGCAGTACTTC.

The chain couples TRBV6-5 to TRBJ1-1; a possible D gene is TRBD1 (6 bases). Germline lookup yields CDR1 MNHEY and CDR2 SVGAGI. This CDR3 has 12 residues. With 6 bases removed from V and 4 bases from J, the gap between germline ends came to 9 bases. The CDR3 protein is CASRVGGTEAFF. CDR3 DNA: TGTGCCAGCAGAGTAGGGGGCACTGAAGCTTTCTTT.

This clone appeared a single time. This chain connects TRBV7-6 to TRBJ2-1; perhaps TRBD1 as D (7 bases). Per the germline V gene, CDR1 is SGHVS and CDR2 is FNYEAQ. The CDR3 contains 15 residues. V dropped 5 bases and J dropped 2 bases, with 13 bases sitting between them. The CDR3 nucleotides read TGTGCCAGCAGCCAGGGGGGATTCACCTACAATGAGCAGTTCTTC. The encoded protein is CASSQGGFTYNEQFF.

As DNA, the CDR3 is TGTGCCATCAAAAAGACAGATATGAACACTGAAGCTTTCTTT. This codes for CAIKKTDMNTEAFF. The rearrangement uses TRBV10-3 and TRBJ1-1; maybe TRBD1 (5 bases). The germline CDR1 and CDR2 sequences are ENHRY and SYGVKD. V was trimmed by 7 bases and J by 0 bases, leaving 12 bases between them. CDR3 length: 14 residues.

The rearrangement uses TRBV16 and TRBJ1-1; 10 positions agree with TRBD1. The V and J ends lost 4 bases and 5 bases, in that order; junction bases with no gene match: 4. Germline lookup yields CDR1 KGHSY and CDR2 FQNENV. The CDR3 loop spans 14 amino acids. The chain's CDR3 is CASSPDRGRTEAFF. In DNA, the CDR3 is TGTGCCAGCAGCCCAGACAGGGGGCGAACTGAAGCTTTCTTT.